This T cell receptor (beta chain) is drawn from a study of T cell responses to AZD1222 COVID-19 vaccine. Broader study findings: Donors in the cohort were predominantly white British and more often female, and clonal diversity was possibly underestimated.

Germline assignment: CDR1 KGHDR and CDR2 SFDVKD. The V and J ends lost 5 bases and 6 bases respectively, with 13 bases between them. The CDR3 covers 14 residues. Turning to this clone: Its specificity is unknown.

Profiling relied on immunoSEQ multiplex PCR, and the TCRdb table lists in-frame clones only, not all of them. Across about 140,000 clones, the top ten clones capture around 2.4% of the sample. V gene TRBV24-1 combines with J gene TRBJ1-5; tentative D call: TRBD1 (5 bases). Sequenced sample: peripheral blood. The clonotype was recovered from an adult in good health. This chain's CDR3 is CATSGAGSSQPQHF. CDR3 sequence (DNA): TGTGCCACCAGTGGGGCAGGGTCAAGTCAGCCCCAGCATTTT.